This T cell receptor (beta chain) was identified in a study of shared clonotypes between healthy human individuals. Study-level points and caveats: A small donor pool kept down the genetic and exposure-history diversity that was represented.

Replicate PCRs were loaded with 300 ng DNA from unsorted PBMC, 30,000 or so T cell genomes. Ten immunoSEQ deep assay plates held the unsorted PBMC DNA. Assay used: immunoSEQ multiplex PCR; TCRdb lists only in-frame clones, some missing. The sample holds roughly 480,000 clones, 70% to 85% seen once. On this clone itself: Its antigen remains unidentified.

The CDR3 length is 15 residues. CDR1 SGHAT and CDR2 FQNNGV come from the germline V gene. Germline trimming cut 0 bases from V and 6 bases from J; bases unmatched to any gene: 2. Everyone who donated was a Caucasian adult who lived in Nashville, Tennessee. The clonotype originates from a woman in her thirties or forties in good health. Some clones in this sample may be carry-over from other donors' samples. This chain uses TRBV11-2 with TRBJ2-1; TRBD2 aligns across 10 bases. The sample taken for sequencing was PBMCs. The CDR3 DNA follows: TGTGCCAGCAGCTTAGATCTAGCGGGAGTCAATGAGCAGTTCTTC. This codes for CASSLDLAGVNEQFF.